The 12 T cell receptor beta chains given below trace back to one sample, sequenced in a study of blood T cell repertoires in COVID-19. The protocol was immunoSEQ multiplex PCR, while the TCRdb copy is restricted to in-frame clones and leaves out a portion. Here the sample spans around 400,000 clones, nearly 90% being singletons. The source material was PBMCs or T cells enriched from blood (not recorded which). These receptors were taken from a woman aged 18-29 years who had been exposed to COVID-19.

The CDR3: CATTGLSNEQFF. CDR3 nucleotide sequence: TGTGCCACTACGGGACTCTCCAATGAGCAGTTCTTC. The chain couples TRBV24-1 to TRBJ2-1; a weak D match, TRBD2 (6 bases). The CDR3 runs to 12 residues. V lost 10 bases and J 6 bases, leaving 12 bases between the germline ends. Germline V gene lookup returns CDR1 KGHDR and CDR2 SFDVKD.

The chain has TRBV7-9 and TRBJ2-4, with D possibly matching TRBD2 (6 bases). V was trimmed by 0 bases and J by 3 bases, leaving 18 bases between them. The CDR3 length is 18 residues. Germline V gives CDR1 SEHNR, CDR2 FQNEAQ (reference sequence). CDR3 sequence: CASSLAVFREKDKNIQYF. The CDR3 bases are TGTGCCAGCAGCTTAGCGGTGTTTCGGGAGAAAGACAAAAACATTCAGTACTTC.

The genes are TRBV7-9 and TRBJ2-3; D might be TRBD2 (6 bases). The V gene lost 4 bases and the J gene lost 4 bases, with 15 bases spanning the gap. CDR1 is SEHNR, CDR2 FQNEAQ, per germline (reference sequence). CDR3 length equals 15 residues. The CDR3 nucleotides are TGTGCCAGCAGCTCATGGGACTTCCAACCAGATACGCAGTATTTT. Translating gives CASSSWDFQPDTQYF. The whole variable domain, filled in from reference TRBV7-9 and TRBJ2-3, reads DTGVSQNPRHKITKRGQNVTFRCDPISEHNRLYWYRQTLGQGPEFLTYFQNEAQLEKSRLLSDRFSAERPKGSFSTLEIQRTEQGDSAMYLCASSSWDFQPDTQYFGPGTRLTVL.

V is TRBV7-2 and J is TRBJ2-1; 7 bases are shared with TRBD1. The CDR3 spans 15 residues. The V and J ends lost 2 bases and 9 bases, in that order; junction bases with no gene match: 10. Looked up from germline, CDR1 is SGHTA and CDR2 is FQGNSA. The CDR3 coding sequence is TGTGCCAGCAGCTTACAGACAGGGACCCTGGGTGAGCAGTTCTTC. It is translated as CASSLQTGTLGEQFF.

The rearrangement links TRBV10-3 to TRBJ2-7, with 7 bases aligning to TRBD2. The CDR3 length is 16 residues. Germline assignment: CDR1 ENHRY and CDR2 SYGVKD. The V segment lost 4 bases and the J segment 4 bases; nucleotides outside the gene matches: 13. DNA of the CDR3: TGTGCCATCAGTGGGTGGTCGCGGGAGAGTGGTTACGAGCAGTACTTC. It encodes CAISGWSRESGYEQYF.

This clone occurred once. The V gene is TRBV5-1, the J gene TRBJ2-5, with unresolved D. In germline, CDR1 is SGHRS, CDR2 YFSETQ. There are 12 residues in the CDR3. Trimming removed 5 bases at V and 1 base at J, with 6 bases between. For the CDR3, the DNA is TGCGCCAGCAGTCTCTCCCAAGAGACCCAGTACTTC. Protein sequence: CASSLSQETQYF.

In its sample, this clone was seen a few times. The gene calls are TRBV23-1 and TRBJ2-1, with D tentatively TRBD1 (6 bases). TRBV23-1 is an ORF; its function is uncertain. This CDR3 region has 14 residues. Trimming stripped 4 bases from V and 8 bases from J, with 15 bases between. The CDR3 sequence is CASSPYSTGYEQFF. The CDR3 DNA follows: TGCGCCAGCAGTCCTTACTCTACAGGGTATGAGCAGTTCTTC.

The J gene is TRBJ2-2, the V gene TRBV15, with TRBD2 matching over 8 bases. CDR1 is LNHNV, CDR2 YYDKDF, per germline (reference sequence). V shed 9 bases and J 3 bases; nucleotides not matched to a gene: 6. The CDR3 contains 14 residues. The CDR3 loop reads CATGGGRDTGELFF. The CDR3 nucleotides read TGTGCCACGGGCGGGGGGCGAGACACCGGGGAGCTGTTTTTT.

The chain is built from TRBV6-2 or TRBV6-3 and TRBJ2-7, with D perhaps matching TRBD2 (5 bases). Trimming cost V 4 bases and J 0 bases, with 13 bases left between them. The V gene's germline CDR1 is MNHEY and CDR2 SVGEGT. The CDR3 totals 15 residues. The DNA of the CDR3 is TGTGCCAGCAGTTCCCCGGGATCTAGCTCCTACGAGCAGTACTTC. This sequence encodes CASSSPGSSSYEQYF.

The J gene is TRBJ2-7, the V gene TRBV9; TRBD2 matches 12 bases. CDR1 and CDR2 (germline): SGDLS, YYNGEE. CDR3 length equals 14 residues. V lost 3 bases, J lost 4 bases, and 2 bases stayed unmatched. CDR3 DNA sequence: TGTGCCAGCAGCGCTAGCGGGAGGGGGTACGAGCAGTACTTC. The encoded protein is CASSASGRGYEQYF.

This clone was observed a few times. The chain employs TRBV9 and TRBJ2-2, with TRBD2 matching over 7 bases. There are 16 residues in the CDR3. Unmatched junction bases numbered 4, after V lost 2 bases and J lost 0 bases. Germline V gives CDR1 SGDLS, CDR2 YYNGEE. The CDR3 nucleotides are TGTGCCAGCAGCGTCCTAGCGGATTCGAACACCGGGGAGCTGTTTTTT. Translating gives CASSVLADSNTGELFF. The full variable domain, rest sourced from reference TRBV9 and TRBJ2-2, is DSGVTQTPKHLITATGQRVTLRCSPRSGDLSVYWYQQSLDQGLQFLIQYYNGEERAKGNILERFSAQQFPDLHSELNLSSLELGDSALYFCASSVLADSNTGELFFGEGSRLTVL.

The J gene is TRBJ1-2, the V gene TRBV5-6; TRBD1 matches 9 bases. Trimming cost V 5 bases and J 2 bases; bases outside gene matches: 1. Germline assignment: CDR1 SGHDT and CDR2 YYEEEE. CDR3 length: 13 amino acids. CDR3 sequence reads: CASRGQGNYGYTF. CDR3 nucleotide sequence: TGTGCCAGCAGAGGACAGGGGAACTATGGCTACACCTTC.